The 12 T cell receptor beta chains below all came from one sample that was sequenced in a study of tumor-infiltrating lymphocytes in primary liver carcinoma. Both RNA and DNA were isolated together from about 19-30 mg of bulk tissue that had not been sorted. A primer matching the constant region was used to make TCR beta cDNA from 500 ng of total RNA. Researchers made the TCR beta libraries by running three nested multiplex PCR rounds with slightly modified ARM-PCR. Primers for the first two PCR rounds were TRBV1-TRBV30 forward primers and a C-beta reverse primer (approximately 10 cycles per round). TCRdb ran MiXCR on the multiplex PCR reads and lists one entry per CDR3 protein. Of 95,000 to 150,000 distinct CDR3 sequences listed, around 62% are singletons. Sequenced: liver tumor tissue from sampling region 1. Subset reported: tumor region T1, superior pole. These receptors all stem from a woman aged 55-69 years with primary liver carcinoma and hepatitis B virus infection.

This clonotype was detected only a few times. The V and J genes are TRBV28 and TRBJ1-5; 10 bases are shared with TRBD1. The V gene end was trimmed by 5 bases and the J gene end by 5 bases; junction bases not matched to a gene: 6. Germline V lookup: CDR1 MDHEN, CDR2 SYDVKM. CDR3 size: 15 residues. The CDR3 loop is CASSTPGQGDQPQHF. The CDR3 DNA sequence: TGTGCCAGCAGTACCCCTGGACAGGGGGATCAGCCCCAGCATTTT.

This clonotype has more than one count but fewer than ten. The rearrangement joins TRBV11-3 to TRBJ2-4, with unresolved D. Looked up from germline, CDR1 is SGHNT and CDR2 is YENEEA. The CDR3 length is 12 residues. V lost 11 bases to trimming and J lost 1 base, with 9 bases between them. CDR3 nucleotides: TGTGCCGGCCCCGGGGCCAAAAACATTCAGTACTTC. Its protein product is CAGPGAKNIQYF. The full variable domain, its missing parts supplied by reference TRBV11-3 and TRBJ2-4, is EAGVVQSPRYKIIEKKQPVAFWCNPISGHNTLYWYLQNLGQGPELLIRYENEEAVDDSQLPKDRFSAERLKGVDSTLKIQPAELGDSAVYLCAGPGAKNIQYFGAGTRLSVL.

This clonotype was recorded at least ten times. The chain has TRBV12-3 or TRBV12-4 and TRBJ2-2; 13 bases are shared with TRBD2. V lost 1 base and J lost 7; bases outside the gene matches: 6. CDR3 length: 17 residues. CDR3 sequence: CASSLGTSGRGHGELFF. The CDR3 DNA sequence: TGTGCCAGCAGTTTAGGCACTAGCGGGAGGGGTCACGGGGAGCTGTTTTTT.

For this clonotype: The junction and the germline gene differ at one end; a read error may be behind it. For the CDR3, the DNA is TGTGCCAGCAGACGTGGCAGAGACCAAGGGACCCAGTACTTC. Translating gives CASRRGRDQGTQYF. V and J are TRBV11-2 and TRBJ2-5; D call uncertain. The CDR3 runs 14 residues. CDR1 SGHAT and CDR2 FQNNGV come from the germline V gene. Drawing the rest from reference TRBV11-2 and TRBJ2-5, the complete variable domain is EAGVAQSPRYKIIEKRQSVAFWCNPISGHATLYWYQQILGQGPKLLIQFQNNGVVDDSQLPKDRFSAERLKGVDSTLKIQPAKLEDSAVYLCASRRGRDQGTQYFGPGTRLLVL.

This clonotype appeared a single time. The rearrangement uses TRBV19 and TRBJ1-1; no definite D call. CDR3 length equals 12 residues. Germline loops: CDR1 LNHDA, CDR2 SQIVND (reference sequence). V lost 2 bases and J lost 4, with 5 bases in between. The CDR3 bases are TGTGCCAGTAGTATAAGTCCCACTGAAGCTTTCTTT. Translated: CASSISPTEAFF.

In the case of this clonotype: The germline gene is not matched at one end of the junction; a read error may be the cause. V gene TRBV4-1 combines with J gene TRBJ2-7; 9 bases fit TRBD2. Germline-derived CDR1 and CDR2 are MGHRA and YSYEKL. The CDR3 is made up of 18 amino acids. Here the CDR3 DNA reads TGCGCCCGCAGCCATCCAAGTGGTAGTAGCGGGAGATCCTACGAGCAGTACTTC. Residues: CARSHPSGSSGRSYEQYF.

Details on this clonotype: The conserved closing phenylalanine or tryptophan is absent in this CDR3, likely reflecting a read error. J is TRBJ1-1 and V is TRBV6-5; 8 nucleotides line up with TRBD1. Trimming took 4 bases from V and 4 from J; bases not matched to a gene: 2. Germline loops: CDR1 MNHEY, CDR2 SVGAGI. This CDR3 is 13 amino acids long. The CDR3 DNA sequence: TGTGCCAGCAGTTTGACAGGGGTCACTGAAGCTTTCTCT. Translating it yields CASSLTGVTEAFS.

Worth noting for this clonotype: The germline gene is not matched at one end of the junction; a read error may be the cause. The chain uses TRBV14 and TRBJ2-7; 8 bases align to TRBD2. The germline V gene has CDR1 SGHDN and CDR2 FVKESK. The CDR3 extends over 15 amino acids. CDR3 loop: CASSPLREGSYEQYF. The CDR3, as DNA: TGTGCCAGCAGCCCTCTCCGGGAGGGCTCCTATGAGCAGTACTTC.

This clonotype has a count of ten or more. The chain couples TRBV11-2 to TRBJ2-1, with 15 bases that match TRBD2. The CDR3 is 19 amino acids. After removal of 4 bases from V and 4 bases from J, the junction contained 11 bases not matched to a gene. The germline gives CDR1 SGHAT, CDR2 FQNNGV. CDR3 sequence (DNA): TGTGCCAGCAGCTCAAGGACTAGCGGGAGGGCCGGGGCATACAATGAGCAGTTCTTC. It codes for CASSSRTSGRAGAYNEQFF. The whole variable domain, filled in from reference TRBV11-2 and TRBJ2-1, reads EAGVAQSPRYKIIEKRQSVAFWCNPISGHATLYWYQQILGQGPKLLIQFQNNGVVDDSQLPKDRFSAERLKGVDSTLKIQPAKLEDSAVYLCASSSRTSGRAGAYNEQFFGPGTRLTVL.

This chain links TRBV4-1 with TRBJ2-1; 8 positions agree with TRBD1. In germline, CDR1 is MGHRA, CDR2 YSYEKL. This CDR3 has 14 residues. Unmatched junction bases numbered 1, after V lost 0 bases and J lost 6 bases. CDR3 amino acids: CASSQDGQGNEQFF. CDR3 nucleotides: TGCGCCAGCAGCCAAGATGGACAGGGCAATGAGCAGTTCTTC.

This clonotype showed up just once. Compared with germline, one end of the junction differs, possibly owing to a read error. The chain joins TRBV14 to TRBJ1-1; D ambiguous. This CDR3 comprises 14 residues. CDR1 and CDR2 from the germline V gene are SGHDN and FVKESK. Written as DNA, the CDR3 is TGTGCTAGCAGCCGCCTAGTCGGGTACACTGAAGCTTTCTTT. Translated: CASSRLVGYTEAFF.

This clonotype was observed at least ten times. V and J are TRBV6-5 and TRBJ1-3; D is undetermined. There are 13 residues in the CDR3. CDR1 MNHEY and CDR2 SVGAGI come from the germline V gene. Trimming took 8 bases from V and 0 from J, leaving 8 bases between them. The CDR3 DNA sequence: TGTGCCAGCCGACTGAGCTCTGGAAACACCATATATTTT. This sequence encodes CASRLSSGNTIYF.